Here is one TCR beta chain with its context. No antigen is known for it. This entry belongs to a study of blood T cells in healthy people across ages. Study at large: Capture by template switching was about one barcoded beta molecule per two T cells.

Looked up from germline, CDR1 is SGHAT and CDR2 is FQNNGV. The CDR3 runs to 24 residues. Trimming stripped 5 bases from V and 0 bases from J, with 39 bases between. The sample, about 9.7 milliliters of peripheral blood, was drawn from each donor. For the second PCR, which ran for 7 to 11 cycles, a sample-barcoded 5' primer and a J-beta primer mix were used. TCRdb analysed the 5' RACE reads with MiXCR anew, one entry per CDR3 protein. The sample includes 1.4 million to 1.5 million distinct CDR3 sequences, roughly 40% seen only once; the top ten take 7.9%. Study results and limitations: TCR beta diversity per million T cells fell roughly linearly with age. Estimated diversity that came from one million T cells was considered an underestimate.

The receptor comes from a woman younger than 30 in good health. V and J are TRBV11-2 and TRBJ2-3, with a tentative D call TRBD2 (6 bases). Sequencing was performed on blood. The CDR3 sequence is CASSPNYPGVKGAGYNRSTDTQYF. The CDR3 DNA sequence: TGTGCCAGCAGCCCCAACTACCCGGGGGTAAAAGGGGCAGGGTACAACCGTAGCACAGATACGCAGTATTTT. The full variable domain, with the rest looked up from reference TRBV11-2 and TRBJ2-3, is EAGVAQSPRYKIIEKRQSVAFWCNPISGHATLYWYQQILGQGPKLLIQFQNNGVVDDSQLPKDRFSAERLKGVDSTLKIQPAKLEDSAVYLCASSPNYPGVKGAGYNRSTDTQYFGPGTRLTVL.